The T cell receptor beta chain under discussion was sequenced for a study of glioma-infiltrating T cells after dendritic cell vaccination. The overall study: Dendritic cells derived from monocytes and pulsed with autologous tumor lysate formed the vaccine. Three intradermal dendritic cell vaccine injections were given every two weeks. Study-level points and caveats: Patients with more pretreatment TILs had longer time to progression and survival. No direct clonality-survival link was found; a diverse polyclonal response may matter.

This clone was counted only a few times. The antigen is not known. Sequencing used immunoSEQ multiplex PCR; TCRdb keeps in-frame clones, though not all of them. The sample has around 73,000 clones; about four fifths are singletons. Sequencing used blood, obtained before dendritic cell vaccination. The receptor was derived from a human donor with glioblastoma.

CDR3 region: CASSKTLCSYEQYF. CDR3 nucleotides: TGTGCCAGCAGCAAAACCTTGTGCAGCTACGAGCAGTACTTC. The chain has TRBV21-1 and TRBJ2-7; the table's D call, TRBD1, was not checked against the DNA. TRBV21-1 is a documented pseudogene. There are 14 residues in the CDR3.